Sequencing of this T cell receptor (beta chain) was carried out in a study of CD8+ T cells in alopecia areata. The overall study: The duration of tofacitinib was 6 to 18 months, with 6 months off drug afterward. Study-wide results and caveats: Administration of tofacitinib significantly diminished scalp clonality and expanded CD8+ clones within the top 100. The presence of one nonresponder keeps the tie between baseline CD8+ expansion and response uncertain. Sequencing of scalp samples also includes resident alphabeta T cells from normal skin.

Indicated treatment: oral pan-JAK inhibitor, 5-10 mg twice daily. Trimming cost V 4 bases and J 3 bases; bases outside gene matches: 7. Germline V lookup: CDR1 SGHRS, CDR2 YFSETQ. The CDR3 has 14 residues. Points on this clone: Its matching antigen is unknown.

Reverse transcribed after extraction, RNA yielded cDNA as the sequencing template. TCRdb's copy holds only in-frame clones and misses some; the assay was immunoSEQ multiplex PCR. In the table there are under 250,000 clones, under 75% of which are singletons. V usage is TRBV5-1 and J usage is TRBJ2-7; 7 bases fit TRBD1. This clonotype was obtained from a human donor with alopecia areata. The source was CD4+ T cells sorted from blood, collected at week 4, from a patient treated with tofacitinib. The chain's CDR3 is CASSLLTGNYEQYF. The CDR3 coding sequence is TGCGCCAGCAGCCTCCTGACAGGGAACTACGAGCAGTACTTC.